The subject of this entry is one T cell receptor beta chain. Specified time point: newly diagnosed GD, antithyroid drugs for less than 3 months. The TCR library was prepared using RNA isolated from PBMCs. Guidelines of the American Thyroid Association were used to diagnose Graves' disease. For TCR beta, libraries came from iRepertoire HTBI primers and Arm-PCR of CDR3 regions. From the multiplex PCR reads, TCRdb called clonotypes with MiXCR, one entry per CDR3 protein. The sample contains 500,000 or so distinct CDR3 sequences, around 16% of which appear only once. These data come from a study of regulatory T cells in long-lasting Graves disease. V was trimmed by 5 bases and J by 0 bases, leaving 19 bases between them. Per the germline V gene, CDR1 is PRHDT and CDR2 is FYEKMQ (reference sequence). This CDR3 is built from 18 residues. This sample was shared with a second study, whose subject was T cells in Graves' hyperthyroidism and ophthalmopathy. In that study: The study excluded patients with uncontrolled infection, other autoimmune disease, pregnancy or lactation. It was a median approximately six months before onset that the model predicted ophthalmopathy.

The sequence was collected from a woman aged 35 to 59 with Graves disease. V is TRBV13 and J is TRBJ2-2, with D tentatively TRBD2 (6 bases). This specimen was peripheral blood mononuclear cells (PBMCs), taken at new diagnosis, from a patient treated with antithyroid drugs. The CDR3 DNA follows: TGTGCCAGCAGCCCGTATCCGCCGGGACTTTCGAACACCGGGGAGCTGTTTTTT. Translation: CASSPYPPGLSNTGELFF.